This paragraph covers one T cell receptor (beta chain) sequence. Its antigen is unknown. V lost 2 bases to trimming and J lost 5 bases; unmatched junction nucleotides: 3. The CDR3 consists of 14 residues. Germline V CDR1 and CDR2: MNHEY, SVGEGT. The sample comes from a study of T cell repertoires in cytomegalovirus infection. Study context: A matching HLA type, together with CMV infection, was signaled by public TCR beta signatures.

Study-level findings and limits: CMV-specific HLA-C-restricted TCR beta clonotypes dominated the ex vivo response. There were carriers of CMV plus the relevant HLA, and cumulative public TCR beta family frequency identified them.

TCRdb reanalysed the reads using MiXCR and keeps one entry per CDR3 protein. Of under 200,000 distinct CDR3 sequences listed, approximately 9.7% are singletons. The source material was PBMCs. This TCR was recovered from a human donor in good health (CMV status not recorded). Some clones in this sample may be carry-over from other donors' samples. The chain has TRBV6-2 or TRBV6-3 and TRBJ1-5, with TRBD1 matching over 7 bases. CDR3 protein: CASSYRGRDQPQHF. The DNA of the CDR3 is TGTGCCAGCAGTTACAGGGGGCGGGATCAGCCCCAGCATTTT.